Here is one T cell receptor (beta chain) with its context. Trimming stripped 0 bases from V and 3 bases from J, with 9 bases between. The germline V gene encodes CDR1 LGHDT and CDR2 YNNKEL (reference sequence). The CDR3 has 15 residues. Profiled with immunoSEQ multiplex PCR; TCRdb holds only in-frame clones, not every one. The table includes about 170,000 clones, approximately 90% detected once. The sample comes from a study of blood T cell repertoires in COVID-19. This sequence was found in a man aged 50 or older with acute or convalescent COVID-19. Input material: peripheral blood. The chain combines TRBV3-1 (or the pseudogene TRBV3-2) with TRBJ1-5; D is undetermined. CDR3 coding DNA: TGTGCCAGCAGCCAAGATCTAACAGTCAATCAGCCCCAGCATTTT. It codes for CASSQDLTVNQPQHF.